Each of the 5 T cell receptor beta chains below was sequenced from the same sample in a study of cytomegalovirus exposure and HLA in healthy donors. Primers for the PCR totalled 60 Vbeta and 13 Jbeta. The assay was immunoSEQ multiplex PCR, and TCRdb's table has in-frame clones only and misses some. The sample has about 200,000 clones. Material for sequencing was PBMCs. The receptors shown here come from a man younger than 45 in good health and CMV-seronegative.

CDR3 in DNA: TGTGCCAGCAGCGGCCGGGACAGTAGCAATCAGCCCCAGCATTTT. Translating gives CASSGRDSSNQPQHF. This sequence joins TRBV5-6 and TRBJ1-5; TRBD1 agrees at 7 bases. This CDR3 has 15 amino acids. CDR1 SGHDT and CDR2 YYEEEE come from the germline V gene. The V gene end was trimmed by 4 bases and the J gene end by 0 bases; junction bases not matched to a gene: 4.

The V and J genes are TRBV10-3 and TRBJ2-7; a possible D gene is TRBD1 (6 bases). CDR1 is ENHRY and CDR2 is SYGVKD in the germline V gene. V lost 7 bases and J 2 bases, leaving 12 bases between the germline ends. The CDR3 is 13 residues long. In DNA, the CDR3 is TGTGCCATCACAGGGGTGAATACCTACGAGCAGTACTTC. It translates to CAITGVNTYEQYF.

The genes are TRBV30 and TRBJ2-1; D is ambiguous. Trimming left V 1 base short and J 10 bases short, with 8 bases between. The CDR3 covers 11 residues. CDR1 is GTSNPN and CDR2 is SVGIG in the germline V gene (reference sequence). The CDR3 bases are TGTGCCTGGAGTGCCCTTCGGGAGCAGTTCTTC. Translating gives CAWSALREQFF. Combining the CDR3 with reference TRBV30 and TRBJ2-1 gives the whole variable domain SQTIHQWPATLVQPVGSPLSLECTVEGTSNPNLYWYRQAAGRGLQLLFYSVGIGQISSEVPQNLSASRPQDRQFILSSKKLLLSDSGFYLCAWSALREQFFGPGTRLTVL.

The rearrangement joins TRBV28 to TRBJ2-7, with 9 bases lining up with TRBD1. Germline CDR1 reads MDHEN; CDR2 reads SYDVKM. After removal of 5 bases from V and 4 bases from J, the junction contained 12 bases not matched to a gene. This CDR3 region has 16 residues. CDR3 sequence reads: CASSRATGGSLYEQYF. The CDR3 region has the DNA TGTGCCAGCAGTCGGGCGACAGGGGGAAGCCTTTACGAGCAGTACTTC.

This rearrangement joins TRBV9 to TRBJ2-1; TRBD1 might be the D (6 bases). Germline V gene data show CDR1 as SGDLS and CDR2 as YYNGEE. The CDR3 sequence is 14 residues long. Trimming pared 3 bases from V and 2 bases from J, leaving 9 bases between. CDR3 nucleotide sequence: TGTGCCAGCAGCGCACAGGGAGCCTACAATGAGCAGTTCTTC. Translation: CASSAQGAYNEQFF.